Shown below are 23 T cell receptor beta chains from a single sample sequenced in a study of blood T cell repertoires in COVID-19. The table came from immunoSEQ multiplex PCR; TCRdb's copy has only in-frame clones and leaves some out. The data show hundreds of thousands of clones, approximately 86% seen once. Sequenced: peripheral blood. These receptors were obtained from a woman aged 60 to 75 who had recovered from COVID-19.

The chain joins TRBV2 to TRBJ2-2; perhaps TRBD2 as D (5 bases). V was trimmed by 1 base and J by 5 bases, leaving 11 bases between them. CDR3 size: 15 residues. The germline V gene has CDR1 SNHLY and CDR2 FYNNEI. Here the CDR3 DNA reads TGTGCCAGCAGTGAAGTCCGGACTGGGACCGGGGAGCTGTTTTTT. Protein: CASSEVRTGTGELFF.

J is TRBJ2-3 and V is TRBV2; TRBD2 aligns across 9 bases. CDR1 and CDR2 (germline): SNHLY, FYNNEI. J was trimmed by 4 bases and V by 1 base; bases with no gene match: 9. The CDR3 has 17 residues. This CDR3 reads CASSEEAGGSVADTQYF. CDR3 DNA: TGTGCCAGCAGTGAAGAGGCGGGGGGGTCGGTGGCAGATACGCAGTATTTT.

CDR3 region: CASSLEGLAGIRQFF. In DNA, the CDR3 is TGTGCCAGCAGCTTGGAGGGACTAGCGGGAATAAGGCAGTTCTTC. V gene TRBV5-6 combines with J gene TRBJ2-1, with 13 positions matching TRBD2. The V and J ends lost 0 bases and 12 bases, in that order; junction bases with no gene match: 6. CDR1 SGHDT and CDR2 YYEEEE come from the germline V gene. This CDR3 has 15 residues.

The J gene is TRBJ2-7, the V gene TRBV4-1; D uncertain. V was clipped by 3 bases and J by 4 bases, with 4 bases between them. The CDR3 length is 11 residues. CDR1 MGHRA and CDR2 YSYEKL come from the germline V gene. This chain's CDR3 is CASSHSYEQYF. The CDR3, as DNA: TGCGCCAGCAGCCATTCTTACGAGCAGTACTTC.

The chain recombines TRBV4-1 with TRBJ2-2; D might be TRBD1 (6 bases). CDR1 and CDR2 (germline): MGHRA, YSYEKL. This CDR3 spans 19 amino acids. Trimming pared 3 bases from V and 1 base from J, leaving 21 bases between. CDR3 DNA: TGCGCCAGCAGCCACGACCCCCGGTGGCAGGGGAGGAACACCGGGGAGCTGTTTTTT. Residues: CASSHDPRWQGRNTGELFF.

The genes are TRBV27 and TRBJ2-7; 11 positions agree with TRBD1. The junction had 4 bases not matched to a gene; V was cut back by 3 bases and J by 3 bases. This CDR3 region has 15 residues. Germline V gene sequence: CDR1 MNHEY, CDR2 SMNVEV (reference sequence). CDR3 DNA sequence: TGTGCCAGCAGTTTGGGACAGGGGGTTTACTACGAGCAGTACTTC. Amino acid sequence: CASSLGQGVYYEQYF.

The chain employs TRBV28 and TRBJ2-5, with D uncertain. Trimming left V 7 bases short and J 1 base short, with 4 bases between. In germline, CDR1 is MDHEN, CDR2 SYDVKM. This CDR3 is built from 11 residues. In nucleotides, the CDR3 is TGTGCCAGCACGGGCCAAGAGACCCAGTACTTC. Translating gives CASTGQETQYF.

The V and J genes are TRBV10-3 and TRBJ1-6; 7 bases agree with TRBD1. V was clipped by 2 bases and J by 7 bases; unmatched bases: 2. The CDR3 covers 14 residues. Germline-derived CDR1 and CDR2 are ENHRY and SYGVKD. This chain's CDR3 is CAISEPGQNSPLHF. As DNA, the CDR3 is TGTGCCATCAGTGAGCCGGGACAGAATTCACCCCTCCACTTT.

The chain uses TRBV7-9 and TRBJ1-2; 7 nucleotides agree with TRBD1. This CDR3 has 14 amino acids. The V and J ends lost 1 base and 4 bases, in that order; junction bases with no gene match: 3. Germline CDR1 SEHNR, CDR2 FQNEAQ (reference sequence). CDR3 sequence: CASSLDTGAYGYTF. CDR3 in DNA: TGTGCCAGCAGCTTAGATACAGGGGCCTATGGCTACACCTTC.

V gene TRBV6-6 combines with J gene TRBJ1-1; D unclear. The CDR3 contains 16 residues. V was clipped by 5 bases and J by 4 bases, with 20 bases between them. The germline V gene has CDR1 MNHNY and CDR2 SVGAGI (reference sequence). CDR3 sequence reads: CASSRVVQPLGTEAFF. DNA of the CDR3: TGTGCCAGCAGTCGAGTAGTACAGCCCCTGGGCACTGAAGCTTTCTTT.

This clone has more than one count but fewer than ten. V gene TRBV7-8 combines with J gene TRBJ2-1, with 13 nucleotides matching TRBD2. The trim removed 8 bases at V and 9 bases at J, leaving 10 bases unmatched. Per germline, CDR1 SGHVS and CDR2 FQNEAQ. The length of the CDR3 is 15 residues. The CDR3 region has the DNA TGTGCCAGCCCTGCAGGACTAGCGGGGGTCCCTGAGCAGTTCTTC. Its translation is CASPAGLAGVPEQFF.

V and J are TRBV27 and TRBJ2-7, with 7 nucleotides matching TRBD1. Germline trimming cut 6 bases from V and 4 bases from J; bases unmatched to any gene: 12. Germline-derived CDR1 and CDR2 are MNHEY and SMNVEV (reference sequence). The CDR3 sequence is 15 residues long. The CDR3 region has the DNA TGTGCCAGCAGAGGTGAGGGACAGATAAAATACGAGCAGTACTTC. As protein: CASRGEGQIKYEQYF.

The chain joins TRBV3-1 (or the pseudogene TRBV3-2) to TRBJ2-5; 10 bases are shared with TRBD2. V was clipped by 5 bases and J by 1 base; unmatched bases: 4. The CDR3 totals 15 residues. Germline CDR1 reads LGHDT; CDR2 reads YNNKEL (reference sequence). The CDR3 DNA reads TGTGCCAGCAGCAGGACTAGCGGCCTCCAAGAGACCCAGTACTTC. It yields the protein CASSRTSGLQETQYF.

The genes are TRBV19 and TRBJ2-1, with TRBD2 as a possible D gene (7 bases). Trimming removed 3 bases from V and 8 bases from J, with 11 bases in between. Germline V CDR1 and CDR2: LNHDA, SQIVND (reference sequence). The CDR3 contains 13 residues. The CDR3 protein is CASSIPGGDEQFF. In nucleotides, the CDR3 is TGTGCCAGTAGTATCCCGGGGGGCGATGAGCAGTTCTTC.

The CDR3 bases are TGCGCCAGCAGCTTGGCGTGGAAACCTGGGGAGGAGACCCAGTACTTC. It encodes CASSLAWKPGEETQYF. The chain combines TRBV5-1 with TRBJ2-5, with a weak D call TRBD2 (5 bases). Per germline, CDR1 SGHRS and CDR2 YFSETQ. Trimming removed 0 bases from V and 5 bases from J, with 17 bases in between. The CDR3 has 16 residues. Full variable domain (rest looked up from reference TRBV5-1 and TRBJ2-5): KAGVTQTPRYLIKTRGQQVTLSCSPISGHRSVSWYQQTPGQGLQFLFEYFSETQRNKGNFPGRFSGRQFSNSRSEMNVSTLELGDSALYLCASSLAWKPGEETQYFGPGTRLLVL.

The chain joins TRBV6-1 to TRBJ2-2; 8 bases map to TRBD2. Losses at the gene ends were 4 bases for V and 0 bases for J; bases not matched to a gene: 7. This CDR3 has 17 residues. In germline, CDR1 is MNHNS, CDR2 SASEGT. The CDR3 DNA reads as TGTGCCAGCAGTGTAAGGAGACTAGCGACGAACACCGGGGAGCTGTTTTTT. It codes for CASSVRRLATNTGELFF.

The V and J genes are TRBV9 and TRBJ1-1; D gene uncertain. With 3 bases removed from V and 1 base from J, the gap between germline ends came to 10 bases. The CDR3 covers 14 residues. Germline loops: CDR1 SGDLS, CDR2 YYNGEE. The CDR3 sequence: CASSEPAPNTEAFF. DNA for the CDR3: TGTGCCAGCAGCGAGCCCGCCCCGAACACTGAAGCTTTCTTT.

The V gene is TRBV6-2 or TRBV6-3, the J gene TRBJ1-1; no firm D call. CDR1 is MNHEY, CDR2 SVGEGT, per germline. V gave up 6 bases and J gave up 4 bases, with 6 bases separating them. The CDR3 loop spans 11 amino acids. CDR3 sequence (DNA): TGTGCCAGCAGCCCGAGCACTGAAGCTTTCTTT. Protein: CASSPSTEAFF.

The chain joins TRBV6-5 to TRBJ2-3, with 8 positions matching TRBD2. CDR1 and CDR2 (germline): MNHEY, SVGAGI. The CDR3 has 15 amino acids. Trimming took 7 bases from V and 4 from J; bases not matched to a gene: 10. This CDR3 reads CASTPLPGRADTQYF. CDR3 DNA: TGTGCCAGCACGCCCCTCCCCGGGAGGGCAGATACGCAGTATTTT.

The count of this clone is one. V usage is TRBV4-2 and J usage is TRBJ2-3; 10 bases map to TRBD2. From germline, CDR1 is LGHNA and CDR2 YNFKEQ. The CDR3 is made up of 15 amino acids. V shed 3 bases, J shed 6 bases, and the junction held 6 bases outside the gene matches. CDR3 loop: CASSHQSGGEDTQYF. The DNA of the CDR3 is TGTGCCAGCAGCCACCAGAGCGGGGGGGAGGATACGCAGTATTTT.

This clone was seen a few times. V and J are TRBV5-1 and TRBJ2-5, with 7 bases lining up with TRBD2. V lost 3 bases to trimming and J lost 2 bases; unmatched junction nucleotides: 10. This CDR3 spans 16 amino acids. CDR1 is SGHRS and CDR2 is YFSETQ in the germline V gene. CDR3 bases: TGCGCCAGCAGCTCGGAGGCAGCGGGGCCTCAAGAGACCCAGTACTTC. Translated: CASSSEAAGPQETQYF.

The CDR3 bases are TGCGCCAGCAGCCCAGGACAGGGGAGGACAGATACGCAGTATTTT. Its protein product is CASSPGQGRTDTQYF. J is TRBJ2-3 and V is TRBV5-1; 9 bases agree with TRBD1. The CDR3 is 15 amino acids. CDR1 SGHRS and CDR2 YFSETQ come from the germline V gene. The V and J ends lost 4 bases and 3 bases, in that order; junction bases with no gene match: 6.

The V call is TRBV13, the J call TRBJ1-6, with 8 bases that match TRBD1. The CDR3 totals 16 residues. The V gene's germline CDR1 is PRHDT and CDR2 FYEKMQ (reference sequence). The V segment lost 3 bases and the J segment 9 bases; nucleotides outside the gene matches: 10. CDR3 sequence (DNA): TGTGCCAGCAGCTTTACACAGGGGGTAGGAAGTTCACCCCTCCACTTT. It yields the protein CASSFTQGVGSSPLHF.